Below are 10 T cell receptor beta chains sequenced from a single sample in a study of T cell responses to AZD1222 COVID-19 vaccine listed by TCRdb under 2021. According to the study, the label for this sample's time point signals: about 28 days (+/-7) after the second vaccine dose. Receptors were amplified or captured by the immunoSEQ multiplex PCR assay. The table was pulled from immuneACCESS by TCRdb, which kept in-frame rearrangements only. Such tables lose some clones; where checked, under half of the loss comes from unresolved V genes, and the rest has no known cause. The sample table lists roughly 120,000 clones, 85% to 90% of them with a count of one. In total, the top ten clones hold approximately 2.9% of the sample. The source was peripheral blood, collected 28 days after the second AZD1222 dose. The source is an adult who received the AZD1222 COVID-19 vaccine.

The chain joins TRBV28 to TRBJ1-1; TRBD1 aligns across 8 bases. Germline assignment: CDR1 MDHEN and CDR2 SYDVKM. This CDR3 region has 15 residues. Losses at the gene ends were 6 bases for V and 3 bases for J; bases not matched to a gene: 9. The CDR3 nucleotides read TGTGCCAGCAGGACAGGGGCGACGGGAGACACTGAAGCTTTCTTT. Its translation: CASRTGATGDTEAFF.

The V gene is TRBV7-2, the J gene TRBJ2-7; TRBD2 matches at 7 bases. The junction had 13 bases not matched to a gene; V was cut back by 5 bases and J by 6 bases. The CDR3 length is 15 residues. Germline V gives CDR1 SGHTA, CDR2 FQGNSA. The CDR3, as DNA: TGTGCCAGCAGCCGCGGGGGAAGTGGGGCACGCGAGCAGTACTTC. Translation gives CASSRGGSGAREQYF. The complete variable domain, with remaining parts taken from reference TRBV7-2 and TRBJ2-7, reads GAGVSQSPSNKVTEKGKDVELRCDPISGHTALYWYRQSLGQGLEFLIYFQGNSAPDKSGLPSDRFSAERTGGSVSTLTIQRTQQEDSAVYLCASSRGGSGAREQYFGPGTRLTVT.

The V gene is TRBV2, the J gene TRBJ1-4, with D tentatively TRBD1 (6 bases). There are 13 residues in the CDR3. Germline CDR1 SNHLY, CDR2 FYNNEI. V dropped 7 bases and J dropped 2 bases, with 8 bases sitting between them. The CDR3 DNA is TGTGCCAGCAACAGGGAGACTAATGAAAAACTGTTTTTT. Amino acids: CASNRETNEKLFF.

Here the CDR3 reads CASSRPGGPTNTEAFF. For the CDR3, the DNA is TGTGCCAGTAGTAGACCGGGGGGCCCTACGAACACTGAAGCTTTCTTT. The genes are TRBV19 and TRBJ1-1; D may be TRBD1 (6 bases). The CDR3 has 16 residues. Trimming stripped 4 bases from V and 1 base from J, with 16 bases between. Germline CDR1 is LNHDA and CDR2 is SQIVND (reference sequence).

The V call is TRBV4-2, the J call TRBJ2-7, with D perhaps matching TRBD1 or TRBD2 (5 bases each). V was trimmed by 1 base and J by 0 bases, leaving 10 bases between them. Germline CDR1 is LGHNA and CDR2 is YNFKEQ. CDR3 length equals 15 residues. CDR3 DNA sequence: TGTGCCAGCAGCCAAGCCCCAGGGAGCTCCTACGAGCAGTACTTC. As protein: CASSQAPGSSYEQYF.

The rearrangement links TRBV16 to TRBJ1-4, with TRBD1 as a possible D gene (5 bases). Trimming cost V 5 bases and J 0 bases, with 19 bases left between them. This CDR3 has 18 amino acids. Germline CDR1 is KGHSY and CDR2 is FQNENV. The CDR3 DNA sequence: TGTGCCAGCAGCTCTCGGTGGACGGGACCAACAACTAATGAAAAACTGTTTTTT. Its translation is CASSSRWTGPTTNEKLFF. Complete variable domain (other parts from reference TRBV16 and TRBJ1-4): GEEVAQTPKHLVRGEGQKAKLYCAPIKGHSYVFWYQQVLKNEFKFLISFQNENVFDETGMPKERFSAKCLPNSPCSLEIQATKLEDSAVYFCASSSRWTGPTTNEKLFFGSGTQLSVL.

The V and J genes are TRBV5-6 and TRBJ1-3; D not certain. Germline values: CDR1 SGHDT, CDR2 YYEEEE. The CDR3 runs to 12 residues. Between the trimmed V and J ends, which lost 1 base and 3 bases, there was a span of 2 bases. The CDR3 is CASSLYGNTIYF. As DNA, the CDR3 is TGTGCCAGCAGCTTGTATGGAAACACCATATATTTT.

The rearrangement uses TRBV5-1 and TRBJ1-3; no definite D call. The germline gives CDR1 SGHRS, CDR2 YFSETQ. This CDR3 spans 16 amino acids. With 4 bases removed from V and 0 bases from J, the gap between germline ends came to 14 bases. The CDR3 loop reads CASSPAPGSSGNTIYF. In nucleotides, the CDR3 is TGCGCCAGCAGCCCGGCCCCCGGGAGCTCTGGAAACACCATATATTTT.

The chain joins TRBV7-2 to TRBJ2-1; TRBD2 matches at 7 bases. The CDR3 totals 13 residues. Germline V gene lookup returns CDR1 SGHTA and CDR2 FQGNSA. Losses at the gene ends were 4 bases for V and 8 bases for J; bases not matched to a gene: 5. The CDR3 nucleotides are TGTGCCAGCAGCTGGACTAGTTACGATGAGCAGTTCTTC. Translated: CASSWTSYDEQFF.

The rearrangement uses TRBV11-2 and TRBJ1-3; TRBD1 might be the D (5 bases). This CDR3 is built from 13 residues. Looked up from germline, CDR1 is SGHAT and CDR2 is FQNNGV. The V and J ends lost 5 bases and 4 bases respectively, with 9 bases between them. For the CDR3, the DNA is TGTGCCAGCAGCCCCAGGGTCGGAAACACCATATATTTT. Translation gives CASSPRVGNTIYF.